This T cell receptor (beta chain) was documented in a study of CD8+CD57+ T cells in acquired aplastic anemia (dated by TCRdb to the late 2010s). Study-level background: On average, sorted CD4+ and CD8+ cells yielded 3.2 ug of extracted DNA, with a range of roughly 0.18 to 27.4 ug. For healthy donor samples, the average read count was around 10 million for CD4+ cells and around 12 million for CD8+ cells. The research as a whole found: Roughly 29 CD8+ CDR3 sequences were shared between patients and controls but appeared highly expressed in patients and within their immunodominant clones. Between patients and healthy controls, no significant difference in CD8+ Simpson's diversity was found (P=0.060).

TCR repertoires of sorted CD4+ and CD8+ blood T cells from severe aplastic anemia patients and healthy subjects were deep-sequenced in the study. Ficoll-Paque density gradient centrifugation was used to isolate peripheral blood mononuclear cells. Before DNA was extracted, CD4+ and CD8+ T cells were sorted using either FACS or magnetic beads. V is shortened by 6 bases, J by 7 bases, and the region joining them spans 18 bases. Based on the germline V gene, the CDR1 and CDR2 sequences are MNHEY and SVGAGI. The CDR3, from cysteine to phenylalanine, totals 15 residues. The CDR3 DNA has 45 bases and is translated from base 1. Of note for this clonotype: This clone's antigen is unknown. A much larger clone sits a single nucleotide away, making a read error possible.

TCR beta VDJ combination and CDR3 sequence profiling used genomic DNA as the template. An Illumina HiSeq 2000 was used for TCR repertoire sequencing. On the study's bioinformatics: TRBV/TRBJ rearrangement plots, CDR3 size and DJ length profiles, and Simpson's diversity index were used to assess repertoires. The most abundant DNA sequence in the deep sequencing data was taken as the immunodominant clone. CDR3 amino acid sequences were screened for sharing across subjects and compared with published repertoires and the VDJdb database. TCRdb ran its own pipeline on the public reads, namely fastp trimming at Q25 and MiXCR clone calling, and kept in-frame beta chains. Rows with a matching CDR3 protein are joined into one entry that keeps the most common DNA and genes. The V and J calls reflect TCRdb's pipeline rather than the authors' work. This sample is represented by 190,000 or so distinct CDR3 sequences; around 60% of them were singletons. Of the sample, 29% falls within the top ten clones.

The rearranged segments are TRBV6-5 and TRBJ1-4; the D gene cannot be resolved reliably. Sequencing input: sorted CD4+, CD8+, or CD8+CD57+ T cells (not recorded which) from PBMCs. The sequence was obtained from a human donor in good health. The DNA reads TGTGCCAGCAGCGTCGCCAACGCTATAGGTGAAAAACTGTTTTTT. It codes for CASSVANAIGEKLFF.